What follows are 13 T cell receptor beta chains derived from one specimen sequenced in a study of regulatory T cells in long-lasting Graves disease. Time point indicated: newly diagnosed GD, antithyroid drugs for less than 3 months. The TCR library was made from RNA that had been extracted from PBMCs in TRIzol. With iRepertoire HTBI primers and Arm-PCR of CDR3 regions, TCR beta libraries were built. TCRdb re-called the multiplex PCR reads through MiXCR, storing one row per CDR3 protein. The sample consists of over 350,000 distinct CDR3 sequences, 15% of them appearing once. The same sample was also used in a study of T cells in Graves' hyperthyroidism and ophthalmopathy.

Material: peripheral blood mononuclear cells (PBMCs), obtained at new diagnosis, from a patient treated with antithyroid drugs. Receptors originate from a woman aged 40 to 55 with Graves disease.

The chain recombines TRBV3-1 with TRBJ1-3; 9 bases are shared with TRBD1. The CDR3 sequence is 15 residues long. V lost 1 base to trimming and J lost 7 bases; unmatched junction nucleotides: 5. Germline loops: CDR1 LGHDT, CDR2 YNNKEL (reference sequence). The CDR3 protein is CASSQVGTGRNTIYF. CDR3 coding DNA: TGTGCCAGCAGCCAAGTTGGGACAGGGAGGAACACCATATATTTT.

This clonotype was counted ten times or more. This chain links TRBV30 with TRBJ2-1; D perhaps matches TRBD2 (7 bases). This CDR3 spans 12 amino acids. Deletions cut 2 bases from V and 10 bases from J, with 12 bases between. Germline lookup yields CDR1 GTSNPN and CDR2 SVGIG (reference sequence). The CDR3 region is CAWSLGGGEQFF. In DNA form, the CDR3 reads TGTGCCTGGAGTCTAGGGGGGGGCGAGCAGTTCTTC. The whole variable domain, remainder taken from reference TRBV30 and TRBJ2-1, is SQTIHQWPATLVQPVGSPLSLECTVEGTSNPNLYWYRQAAGRGLQLLFYSVGIGQISSEVPQNLSASRPQDRQFILSSKKLLLSDSGFYLCAWSLGGGEQFFGPGTRLTVL.

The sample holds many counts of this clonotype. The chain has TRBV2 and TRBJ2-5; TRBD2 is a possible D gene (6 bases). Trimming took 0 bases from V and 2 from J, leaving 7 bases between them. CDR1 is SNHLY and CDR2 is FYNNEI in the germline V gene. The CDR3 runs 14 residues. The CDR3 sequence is CASSEATRQETQYF. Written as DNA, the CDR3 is TGTGCCAGCAGTGAAGCGACTAGGCAAGAGACCCAGTACTTC.

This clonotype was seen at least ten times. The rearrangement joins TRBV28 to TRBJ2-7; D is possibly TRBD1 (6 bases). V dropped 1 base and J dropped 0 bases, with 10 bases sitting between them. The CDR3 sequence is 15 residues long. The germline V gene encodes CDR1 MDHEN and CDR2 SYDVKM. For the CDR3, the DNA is TGTGCCAGCAGTTTATACAGGGCGAGCTCCTACGAGCAGTACTTC. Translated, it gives CASSLYRASSYEQYF.

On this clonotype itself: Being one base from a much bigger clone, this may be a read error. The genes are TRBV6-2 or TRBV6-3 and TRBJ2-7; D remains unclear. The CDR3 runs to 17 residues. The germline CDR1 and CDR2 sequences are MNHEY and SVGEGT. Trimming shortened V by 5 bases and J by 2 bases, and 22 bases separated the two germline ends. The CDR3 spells CASSERVPTPPAYEQYF. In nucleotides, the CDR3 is TGTGCCAGCAGTGAGAGAGTACCGACACCTCCAGCCTACGAGCAGTACTTC.

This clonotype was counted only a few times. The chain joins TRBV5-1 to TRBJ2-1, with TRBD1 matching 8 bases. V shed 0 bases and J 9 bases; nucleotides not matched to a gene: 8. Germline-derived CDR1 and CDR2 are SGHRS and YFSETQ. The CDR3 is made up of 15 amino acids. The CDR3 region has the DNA TGCGCCAGCAGCTTGGACCCAATAACAGGGGGTGAGCAGTTCTTC. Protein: CASSLDPITGGEQFF.

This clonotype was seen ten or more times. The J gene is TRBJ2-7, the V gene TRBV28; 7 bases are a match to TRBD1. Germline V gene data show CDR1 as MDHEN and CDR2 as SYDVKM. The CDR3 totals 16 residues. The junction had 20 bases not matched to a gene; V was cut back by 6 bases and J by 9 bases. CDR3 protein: CASRHWKKGHPGGQYF. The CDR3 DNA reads TGTGCCAGCAGACACTGGAAGAAGGGACACCCAGGGGGGCAGTACTTC.

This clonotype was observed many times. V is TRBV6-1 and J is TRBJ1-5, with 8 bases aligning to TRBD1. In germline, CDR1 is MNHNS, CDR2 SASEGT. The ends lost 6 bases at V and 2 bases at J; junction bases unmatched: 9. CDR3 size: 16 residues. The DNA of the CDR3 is TGTGCCAGCAGAATGGGGGACAGGAAGGGCAATCAGCCCCAGCATTTT. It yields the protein CASRMGDRKGNQPQHF.

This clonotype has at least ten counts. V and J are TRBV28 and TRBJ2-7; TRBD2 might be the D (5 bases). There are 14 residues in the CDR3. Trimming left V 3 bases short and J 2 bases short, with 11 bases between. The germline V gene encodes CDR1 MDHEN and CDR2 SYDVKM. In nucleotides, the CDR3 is TGTGCCAGCAGTTTCATAGGGAGTGCCTACGAGCAGTACTTC. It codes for CASSFIGSAYEQYF.

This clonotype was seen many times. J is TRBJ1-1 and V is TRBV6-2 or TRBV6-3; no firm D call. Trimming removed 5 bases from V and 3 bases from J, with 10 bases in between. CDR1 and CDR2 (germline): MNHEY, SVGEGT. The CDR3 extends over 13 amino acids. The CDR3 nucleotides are TGTGCCAGCAGTGAAGGGTTGGACACTGAAGCTTTCTTT. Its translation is CASSEGLDTEAFF.

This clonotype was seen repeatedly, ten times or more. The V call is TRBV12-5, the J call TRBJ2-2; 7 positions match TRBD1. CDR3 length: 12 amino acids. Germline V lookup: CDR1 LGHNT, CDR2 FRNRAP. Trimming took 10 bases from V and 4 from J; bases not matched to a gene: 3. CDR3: CATRQGTGELFF. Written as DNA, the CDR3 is TGTGCTACAAGACAGGGCACCGGGGAGCTGTTTTTT.

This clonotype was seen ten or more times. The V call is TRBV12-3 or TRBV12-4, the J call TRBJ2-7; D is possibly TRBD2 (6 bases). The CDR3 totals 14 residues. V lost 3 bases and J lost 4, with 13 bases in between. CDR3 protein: CASSLVGSGYEQYF. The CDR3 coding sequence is TGTGCCAGCAGTTTGGTCGGGAGTGGTTACGAGCAGTACTTC.

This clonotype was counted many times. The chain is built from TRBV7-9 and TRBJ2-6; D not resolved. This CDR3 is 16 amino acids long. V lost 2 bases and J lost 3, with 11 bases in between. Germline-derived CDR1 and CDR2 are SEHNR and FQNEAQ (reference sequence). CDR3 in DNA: TGTGCCAGCAGCTTAATGGGGTTAGGTGGGGCCAACGTCCTGACTTTC. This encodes CASSLMGLGGANVLTF. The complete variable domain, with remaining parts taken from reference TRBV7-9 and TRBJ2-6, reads DTGVSQNPRHKITKRGQNVTFRCDPISEHNRLYWYRQTLGQGPEFLTYFQNEAQLEKSRLLSDRFSAERPKGSFSTLEIQRTEQGDSAMYLCASSLMGLGGANVLTFGAGSRLTVL.